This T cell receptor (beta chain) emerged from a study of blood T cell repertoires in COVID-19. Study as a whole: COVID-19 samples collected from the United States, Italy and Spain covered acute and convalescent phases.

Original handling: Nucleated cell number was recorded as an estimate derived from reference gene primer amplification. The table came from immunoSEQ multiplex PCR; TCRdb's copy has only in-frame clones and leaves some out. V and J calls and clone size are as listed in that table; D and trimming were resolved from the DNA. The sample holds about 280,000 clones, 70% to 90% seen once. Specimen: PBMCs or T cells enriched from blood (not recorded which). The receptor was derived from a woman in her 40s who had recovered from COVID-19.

This CDR3 is CASSPPGNYGYTF. The CDR3 nucleotides are TGTGCCAGCAGTCCCCCAGGGAACTATGGCTACACCTTC. The rearrangement joins TRBV28 to TRBJ1-2; TRBD1 might be the D (5 bases). Germline assignment: CDR1 MDHEN and CDR2 SYDVKM. Trimming took 5 bases from V and 2 from J, leaving 9 bases between them. CDR3 length: 13 residues.